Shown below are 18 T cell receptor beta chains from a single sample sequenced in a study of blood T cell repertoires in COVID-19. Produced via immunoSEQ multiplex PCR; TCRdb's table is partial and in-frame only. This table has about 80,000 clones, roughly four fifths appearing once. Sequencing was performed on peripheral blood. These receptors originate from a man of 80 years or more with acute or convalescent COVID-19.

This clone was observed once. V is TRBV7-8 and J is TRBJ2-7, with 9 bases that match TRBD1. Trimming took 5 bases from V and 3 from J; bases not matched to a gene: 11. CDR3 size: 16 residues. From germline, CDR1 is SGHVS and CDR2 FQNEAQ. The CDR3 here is CASSPLQGATGYEQYF. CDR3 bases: TGTGCCAGCAGCCCGCTACAGGGGGCGACAGGCTACGAGCAGTACTTC.

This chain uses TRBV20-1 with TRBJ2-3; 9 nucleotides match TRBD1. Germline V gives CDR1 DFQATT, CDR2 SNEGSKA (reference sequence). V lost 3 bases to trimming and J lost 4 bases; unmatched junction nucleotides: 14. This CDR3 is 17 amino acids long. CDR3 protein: CSASLPGRQGVSDTQYF. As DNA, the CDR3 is TGCAGTGCTAGTTTACCCGGGCGACAGGGGGTATCAGATACGCAGTATTTT.

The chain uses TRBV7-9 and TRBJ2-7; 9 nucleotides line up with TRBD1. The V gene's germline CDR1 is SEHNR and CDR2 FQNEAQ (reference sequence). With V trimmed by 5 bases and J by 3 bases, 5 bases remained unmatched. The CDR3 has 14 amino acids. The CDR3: CASSPGQGNYEQYF. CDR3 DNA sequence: TGTGCCAGCAGCCCGGGACAGGGAAACTACGAGCAGTACTTC.

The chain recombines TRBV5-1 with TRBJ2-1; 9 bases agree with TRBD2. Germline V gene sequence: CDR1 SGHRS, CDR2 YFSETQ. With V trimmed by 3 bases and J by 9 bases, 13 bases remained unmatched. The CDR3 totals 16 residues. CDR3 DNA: TGCGCCAGCAGCTCTTCGACTAGCGGAGCGGGCGGTGAGCAGTTCTTC. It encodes CASSSSTSGAGGEQFF.

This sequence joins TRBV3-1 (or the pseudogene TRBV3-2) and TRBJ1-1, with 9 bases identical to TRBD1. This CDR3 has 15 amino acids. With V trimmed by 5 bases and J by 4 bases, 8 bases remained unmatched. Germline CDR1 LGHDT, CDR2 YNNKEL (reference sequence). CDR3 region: CASSARDRDFTEAFF. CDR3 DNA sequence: TGTGCCAGCAGCGCCCGGGACAGGGATTTCACTGAAGCTTTCTTT.

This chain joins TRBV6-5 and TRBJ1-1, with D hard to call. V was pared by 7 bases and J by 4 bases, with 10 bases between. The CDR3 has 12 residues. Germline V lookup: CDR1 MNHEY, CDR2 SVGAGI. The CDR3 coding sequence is TGTGCCAGCAACGCGGGGATCACTGAAGCTTTCTTT. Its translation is CASNAGITEAFF.

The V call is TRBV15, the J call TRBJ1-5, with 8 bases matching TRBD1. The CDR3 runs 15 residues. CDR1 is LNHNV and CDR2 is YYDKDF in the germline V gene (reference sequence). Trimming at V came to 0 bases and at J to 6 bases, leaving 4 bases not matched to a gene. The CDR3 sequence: CATSRDPGGTQPQHF. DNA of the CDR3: TGTGCCACCAGCAGAGATCCAGGGGGCACTCAGCCCCAGCATTTT.

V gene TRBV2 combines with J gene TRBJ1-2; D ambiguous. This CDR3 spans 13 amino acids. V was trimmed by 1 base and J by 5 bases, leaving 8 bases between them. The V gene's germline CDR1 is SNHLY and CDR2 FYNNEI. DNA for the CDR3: TGTGCCAGCAGTGAAGGGCGGTATTATGGCTACACCTTC. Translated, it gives CASSEGRYYGYTF.

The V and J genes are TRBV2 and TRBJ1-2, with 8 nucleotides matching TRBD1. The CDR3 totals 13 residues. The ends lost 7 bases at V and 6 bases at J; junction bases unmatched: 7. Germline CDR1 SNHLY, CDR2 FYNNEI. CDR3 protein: CASTLQGVDGYTF. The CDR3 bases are TGTGCCAGCACCCTACAGGGGGTGGATGGCTACACCTTC.

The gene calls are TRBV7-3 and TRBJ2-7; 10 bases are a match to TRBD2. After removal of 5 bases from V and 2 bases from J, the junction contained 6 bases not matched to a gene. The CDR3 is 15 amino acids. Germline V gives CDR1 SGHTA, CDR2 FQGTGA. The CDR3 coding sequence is TGTGCCAGCAGCCCTAGCGGGGGCTTCACCTACGAGCAGTACTTC. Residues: CASSPSGGFTYEQYF.

The CDR3 DNA follows: TGTGCCAGCAGCTTAGCCCAGAATAATTCACCCCTCCACTTT. Its protein is CASSLAQNNSPLHF. The rearrangement links TRBV7-9 to TRBJ1-6; D unresolved. Germline CDR1 and CDR2: SEHNR and FQNEAQ (reference sequence). V lost 0 bases, J lost 5 bases, and 5 bases lay in between. This CDR3 has 14 amino acids.

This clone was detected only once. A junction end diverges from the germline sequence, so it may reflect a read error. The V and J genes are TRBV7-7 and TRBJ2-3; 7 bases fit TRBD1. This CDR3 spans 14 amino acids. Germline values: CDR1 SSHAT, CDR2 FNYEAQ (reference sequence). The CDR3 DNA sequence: TGTGCTAGCAGCCCGGGACAGAGCACAGATACGCAGTATTTT. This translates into CASSPGQSTDTQYF.

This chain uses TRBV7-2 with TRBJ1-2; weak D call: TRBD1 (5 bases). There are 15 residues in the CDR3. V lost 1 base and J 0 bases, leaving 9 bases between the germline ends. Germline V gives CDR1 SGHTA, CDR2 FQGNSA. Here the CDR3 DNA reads TGTGCCAGCAGCTTAGTTCCGACAGCTAACTATGGCTACACCTTC. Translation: CASSLVPTANYGYTF.

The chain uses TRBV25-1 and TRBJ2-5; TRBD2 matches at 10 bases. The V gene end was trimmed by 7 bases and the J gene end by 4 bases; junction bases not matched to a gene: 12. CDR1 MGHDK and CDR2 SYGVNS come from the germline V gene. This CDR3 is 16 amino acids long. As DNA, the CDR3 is TGTGCCAGCAAGGAAGCCAGCGGGGGGGCCCGAGAGACCCAGTACTTC. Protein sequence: CASKEASGGARETQYF.

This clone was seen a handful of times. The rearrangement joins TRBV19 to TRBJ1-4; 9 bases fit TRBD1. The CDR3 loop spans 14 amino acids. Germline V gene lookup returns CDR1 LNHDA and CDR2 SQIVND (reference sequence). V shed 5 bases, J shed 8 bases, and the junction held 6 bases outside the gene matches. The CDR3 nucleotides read TGTGCCAGTAGTGAGAGGACAGGGGACGAAAAACTGTTTTTT. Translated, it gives CASSERTGDEKLFF.

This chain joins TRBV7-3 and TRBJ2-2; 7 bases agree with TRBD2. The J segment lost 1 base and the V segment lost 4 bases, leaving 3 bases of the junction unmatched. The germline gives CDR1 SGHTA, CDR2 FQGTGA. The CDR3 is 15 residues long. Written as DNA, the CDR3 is TGTGCCAGCAGCTCGGGACTACTGAACACCGGGGAGCTGTTTTTT. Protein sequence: CASSSGLLNTGELFF. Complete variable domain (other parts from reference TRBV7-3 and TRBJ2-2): GAGVSQTPSNKVTEKGKYVELRCDPISGHTALYWYRQSLGQGPEFLIYFQGTGAADDSGLPNDRFFAVRPEGSVSTLKIQRTERGDSAVYLCASSSGLLNTGELFFGEGSRLTVL.

CDR3 sequence reads: CASSVAPGESGEQYF. The CDR3, as DNA: TGTGCCAGCAGCGTAGCCCCAGGGGAATCGGGCGAGCAGTACTTC. V and J are TRBV9 and TRBJ2-7, with D perhaps matching TRBD1 (6 bases). Germline loops: CDR1 SGDLS, CDR2 YYNGEE. Trimming took 0 bases from V and 6 from J, leaving 16 bases between them. This CDR3 has 15 amino acids. Combining the CDR3 with reference TRBV9 and TRBJ2-7 gives the whole variable domain DSGVTQTPKHLITATGQRVTLRCSPRSGDLSVYWYQQSLDQGLQFLIQYYNGEERAKGNILERFSAQQFPDLHSELNLSSLELGDSALYFCASSVAPGESGEQYFGPGTRLTVT.

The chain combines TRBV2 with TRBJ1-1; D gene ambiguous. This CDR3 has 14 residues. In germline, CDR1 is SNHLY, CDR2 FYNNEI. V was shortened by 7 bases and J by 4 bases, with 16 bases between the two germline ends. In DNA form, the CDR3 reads TGTGCCAGCATGGGGTCGCGGGTAGGCACTGAAGCTTTCTTT. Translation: CASMGSRVGTEAFF.